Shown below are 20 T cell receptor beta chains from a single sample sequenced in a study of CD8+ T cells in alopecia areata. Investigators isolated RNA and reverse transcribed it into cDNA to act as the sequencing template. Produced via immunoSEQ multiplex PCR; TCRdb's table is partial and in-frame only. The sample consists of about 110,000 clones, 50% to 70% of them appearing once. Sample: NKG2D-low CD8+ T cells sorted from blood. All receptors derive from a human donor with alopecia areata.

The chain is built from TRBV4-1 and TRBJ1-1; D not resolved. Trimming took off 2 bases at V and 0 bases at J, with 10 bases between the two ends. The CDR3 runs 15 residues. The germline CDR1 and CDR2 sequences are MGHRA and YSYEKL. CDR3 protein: CASSQRKRMNTEAFF. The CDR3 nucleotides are TGCGCCAGCAGCCAAAGAAAGAGAATGAACACTGAAGCTTTCTTT.

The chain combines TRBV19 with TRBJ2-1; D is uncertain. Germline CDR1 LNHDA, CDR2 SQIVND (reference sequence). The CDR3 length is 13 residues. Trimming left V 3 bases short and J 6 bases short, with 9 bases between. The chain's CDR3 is CASSIASGNEQFF. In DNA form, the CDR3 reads TGTGCCAGTAGTATCGCTAGTGGCAATGAGCAGTTCTTC.

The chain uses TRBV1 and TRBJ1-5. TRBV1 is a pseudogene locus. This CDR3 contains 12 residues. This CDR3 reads CTIFSRLQPQHF. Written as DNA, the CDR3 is TGCACCATCTTCAGCAGACTACAGCCCCAGCATTTT.

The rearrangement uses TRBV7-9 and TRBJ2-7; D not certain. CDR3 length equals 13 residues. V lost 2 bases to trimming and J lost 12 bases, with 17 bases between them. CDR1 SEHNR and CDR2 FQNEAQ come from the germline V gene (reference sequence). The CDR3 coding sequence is TGTGCCAGCAGCTTACCGGGCCCTGACCAATCGTACTTC. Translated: CASSLPGPDQSYF.

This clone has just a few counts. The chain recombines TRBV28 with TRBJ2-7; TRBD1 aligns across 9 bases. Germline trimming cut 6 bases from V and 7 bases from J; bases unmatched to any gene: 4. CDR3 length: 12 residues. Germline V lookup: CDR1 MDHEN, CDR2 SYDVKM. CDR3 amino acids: CASRQGANEQYF. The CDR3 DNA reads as TGTGCCAGCAGACAGGGGGCGAATGAGCAGTACTTC. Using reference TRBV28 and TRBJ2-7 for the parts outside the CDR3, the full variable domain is DVKVTQSSRYLVKRTGEKVFLECVQDMDHENMFWYRQDPGLGLRLIYFSYDVKMKEKGDIPEGYSVSREKKERFSLILESASTNQTSMYLCASRQGANEQYFGPGTRLTVT.

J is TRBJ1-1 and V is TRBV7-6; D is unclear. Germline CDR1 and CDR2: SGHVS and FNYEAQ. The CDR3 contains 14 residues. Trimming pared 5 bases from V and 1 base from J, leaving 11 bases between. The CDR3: CASSKAAANTEAFF. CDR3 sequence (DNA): TGTGCCAGCAGCAAGGCGGCCGCGAACACTGAAGCTTTCTTT.

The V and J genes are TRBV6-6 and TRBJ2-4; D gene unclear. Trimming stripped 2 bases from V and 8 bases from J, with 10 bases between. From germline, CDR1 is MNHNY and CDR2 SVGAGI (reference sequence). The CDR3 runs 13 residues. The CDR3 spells CASSYPTVDIQYF. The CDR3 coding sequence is TGTGCCAGCAGTTACCCGACGGTGGACATTCAGTACTTC.

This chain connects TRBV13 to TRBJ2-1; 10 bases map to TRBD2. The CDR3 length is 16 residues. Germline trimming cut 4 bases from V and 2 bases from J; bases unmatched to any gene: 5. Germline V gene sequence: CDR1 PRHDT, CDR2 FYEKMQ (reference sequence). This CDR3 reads CASSSPTSGTYNEQFF. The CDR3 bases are TGTGCCAGCAGCTCACCTACTAGCGGGACCTACAATGAGCAGTTCTTC.

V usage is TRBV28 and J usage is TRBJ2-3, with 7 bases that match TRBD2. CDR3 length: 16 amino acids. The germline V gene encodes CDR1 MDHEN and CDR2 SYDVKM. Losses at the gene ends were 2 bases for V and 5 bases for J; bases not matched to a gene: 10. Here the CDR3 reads CASSLPGAGEIDTQYF. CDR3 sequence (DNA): TGTGCCAGCAGTTTACCGGGTGCGGGAGAAATAGATACGCAGTATTTT.

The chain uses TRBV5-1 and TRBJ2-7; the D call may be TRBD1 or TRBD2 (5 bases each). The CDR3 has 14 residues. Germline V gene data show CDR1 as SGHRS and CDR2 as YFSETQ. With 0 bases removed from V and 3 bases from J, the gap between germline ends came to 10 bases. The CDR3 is CASSLGDGDYEQYF. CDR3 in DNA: TGCGCCAGCAGCTTGGGGGACGGAGACTACGAGCAGTACTTC.

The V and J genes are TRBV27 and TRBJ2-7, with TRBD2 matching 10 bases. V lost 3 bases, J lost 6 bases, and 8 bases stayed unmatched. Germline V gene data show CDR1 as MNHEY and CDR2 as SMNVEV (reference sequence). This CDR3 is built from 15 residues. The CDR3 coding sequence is TGTGCCAGCAGTTTGTACCCTAGCGGGAGTATCGAGCAGTACTTC. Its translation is CASSLYPSGSIEQYF.

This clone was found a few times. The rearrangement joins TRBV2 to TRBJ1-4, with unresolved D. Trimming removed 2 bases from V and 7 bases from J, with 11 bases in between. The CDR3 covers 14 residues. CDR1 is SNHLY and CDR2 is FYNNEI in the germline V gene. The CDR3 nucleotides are TGTGCCAGCAGTGAAATGGCGGCGGGTGAAAAACTGTTTTTT. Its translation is CASSEMAAGEKLFF.

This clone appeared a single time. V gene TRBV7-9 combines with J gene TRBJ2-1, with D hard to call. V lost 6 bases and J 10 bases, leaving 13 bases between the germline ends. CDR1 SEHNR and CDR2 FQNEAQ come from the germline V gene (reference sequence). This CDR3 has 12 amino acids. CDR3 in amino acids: CASRPLGWEQFF. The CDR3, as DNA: TGTGCCAGCAGGCCTCTAGGGTGGGAGCAGTTCTTC.

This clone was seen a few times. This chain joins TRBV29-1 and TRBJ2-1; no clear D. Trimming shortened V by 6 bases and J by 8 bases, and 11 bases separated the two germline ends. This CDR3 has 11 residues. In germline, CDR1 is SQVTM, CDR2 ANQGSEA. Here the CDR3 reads CSVPRGYEQFF. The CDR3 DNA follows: TGCAGCGTCCCGCGCGGATATGAGCAGTTCTTC.

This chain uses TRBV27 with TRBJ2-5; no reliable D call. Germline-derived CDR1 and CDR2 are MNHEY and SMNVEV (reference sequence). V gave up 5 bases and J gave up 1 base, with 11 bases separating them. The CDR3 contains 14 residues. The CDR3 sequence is CASSLGNGQETQYF. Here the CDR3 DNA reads TGTGCCAGCAGTCTGGGTAACGGCCAAGAGACCCAGTACTTC.

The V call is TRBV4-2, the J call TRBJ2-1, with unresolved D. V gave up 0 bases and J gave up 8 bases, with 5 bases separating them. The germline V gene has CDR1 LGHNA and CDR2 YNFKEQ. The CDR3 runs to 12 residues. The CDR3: CASSQDIDEQFF. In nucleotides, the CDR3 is TGTGCCAGCAGCCAAGATATAGATGAGCAGTTCTTC.

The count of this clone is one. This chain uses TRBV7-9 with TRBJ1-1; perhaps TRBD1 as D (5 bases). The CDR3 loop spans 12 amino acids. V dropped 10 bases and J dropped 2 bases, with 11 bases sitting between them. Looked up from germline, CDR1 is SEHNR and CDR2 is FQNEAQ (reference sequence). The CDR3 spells CATLQENTEAFF. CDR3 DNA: TGTGCCACCCTACAGGAAAACACTGAAGCTTTCTTT.

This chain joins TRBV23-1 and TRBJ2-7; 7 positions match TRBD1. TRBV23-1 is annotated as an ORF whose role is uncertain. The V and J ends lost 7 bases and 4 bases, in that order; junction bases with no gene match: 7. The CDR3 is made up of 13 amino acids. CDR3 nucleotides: TGCGCCAGCAACTCCGGGACAGTGTACGAGCAGTACTTC. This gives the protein CASNSGTVYEQYF.

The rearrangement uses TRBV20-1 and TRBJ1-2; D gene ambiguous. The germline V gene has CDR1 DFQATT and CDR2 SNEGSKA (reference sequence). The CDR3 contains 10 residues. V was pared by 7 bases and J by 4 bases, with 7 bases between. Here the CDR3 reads CSVPTYGYTF. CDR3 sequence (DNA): TGCAGTGTCCCGACCTATGGCTACACCTTC.

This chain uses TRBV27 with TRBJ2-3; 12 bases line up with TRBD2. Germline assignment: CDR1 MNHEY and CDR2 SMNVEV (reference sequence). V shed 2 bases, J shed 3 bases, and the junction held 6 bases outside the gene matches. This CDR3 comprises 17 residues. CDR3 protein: CASSLVSTSGSTDTQYF. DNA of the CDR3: TGTGCCAGCAGTTTAGTTTCGACTAGCGGGAGTACAGATACGCAGTATTTT.